This T cell receptor (beta chain) was retrieved from a study of shared clonotypes between healthy human individuals. Overall study findings and caveats: Relative to their counterparts shared across all four donors, non-shared clonotypes exhibited diminished generation probabilities.

This clone was found once. Its target is unknown. The CDR3 length is 13 residues. The germline V and J ends were trimmed by 7 bases and 4 bases, with 11 bases remaining between them. Per germline, CDR1 SNHLY and CDR2 FYNNEI. The data were produced by immunoSEQ multiplex PCR, yet TCRdb's version contains in-frame clones alone and is incomplete. The sample includes 1.5 million to 2.5 million clones, 85% to 95% of them seen just once. Terminally differentiated effector memory CD45RA+ cells were left out of the naive CD8 fraction, which was CD45RO-negative and positively selected for CCR7. Sequenced: naive CD8+ T cells sorted from blood. The origin of this receptor is a man between 18 and 29 years old in good health. The rearrangement uses TRBV2 and TRBJ2-1; tentative D call: TRBD2 (6 bases). CDR3 sequence (DNA): TGTGCCAGCACGCAGGGACTTTACAATGAGCAGTTCTTC. This codes for CASTQGLYNEQFF. Together with reference TRBV2 and TRBJ2-1, the CDR3 gives the full variable domain: EPEVTQTPSHQVTQMGQEVILRCVPISNHLYFYWYRQILGQKVEFLVSFYNNEISEKSEIFDDQFSVERPDGSNFTLKIRSTKLEDSAMYFCASTQGLYNEQFFGPGTRLTVL.